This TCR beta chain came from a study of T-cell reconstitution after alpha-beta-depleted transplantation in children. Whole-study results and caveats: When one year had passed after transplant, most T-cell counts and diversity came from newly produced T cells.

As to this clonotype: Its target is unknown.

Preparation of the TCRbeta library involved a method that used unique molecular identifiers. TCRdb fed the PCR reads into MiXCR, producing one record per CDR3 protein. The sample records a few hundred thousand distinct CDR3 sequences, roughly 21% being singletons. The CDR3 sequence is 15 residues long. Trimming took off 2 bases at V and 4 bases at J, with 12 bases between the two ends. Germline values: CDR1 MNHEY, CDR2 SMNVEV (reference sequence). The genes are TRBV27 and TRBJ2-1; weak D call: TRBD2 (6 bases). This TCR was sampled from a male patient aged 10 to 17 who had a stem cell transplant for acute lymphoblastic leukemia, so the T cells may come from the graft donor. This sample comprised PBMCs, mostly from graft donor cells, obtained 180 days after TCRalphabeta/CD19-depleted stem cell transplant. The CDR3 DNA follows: TGTGCCAGCAGTTTACCGGGACTCCAATACAATGAGCAGTTCTTC. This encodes CASSLPGLQYNEQFF.